This T cell receptor beta chain was sequenced in a study of early T cells in non-severe SARS-CoV-2 infection. V shed 0 bases, J shed 10 bases, and the junction held 3 bases outside the gene matches. CDR1 and CDR2 (germline): SGHRS, YFSETQ. The CDR3 spans 14 residues. In TCRdb, the 5' RACE reads were re-called with MiXCR into one record per CDR3 protein. The profile shows about 80,000 distinct CDR3 sequences, about 12% of them singletons. What was sequenced was whole blood. The clonotype was recovered from an adult who was a healthcare worker with PCR-confirmed SARS-CoV-2 infection or an uninfected control (not recorded which). The rearrangement uses TRBV5-1 and TRBJ1-6; 8 nucleotides agree with TRBD1. The CDR3 sequence is CASSLAQGVSPLHF. DNA for the CDR3: TGCGCCAGCAGCTTGGCACAGGGGGTGTCACCCCTCCACTTT.